The rows below give T cell receptor beta chains drawn from one sample of a study of T-cell reconstitution after alpha-beta-depleted transplantation in children. Using its own MiXCR run on the PCR reads, TCRdb lists one record per CDR3 protein. Here the sample spans 200,000 to 250,000 distinct CDR3 sequences, about 9.5% being singletons. The source was PBMCs from the stem cell graft donor, collected from the stem cell graft. These receptors all stem from a human donor who donated a stem cell graft to a child with acute lymphoblastic leukemia. CDR3s include the opening cysteine and the closing phenylalanine or tryptophan. Fields, in order: clone size, D gene, J gene, V gene, CDR3 DNA, CDR3 protein. The D gene is left open where the match is weak. Clone size is given for some rows only: seen once, a few or many times, or a class if the clone is expanded.

>many|-|TRBJ2-1|TRBV5-6
TGTGCCAGCAGCTTGAATTCAGGGATTAGGAACAATGAGCAGTTCTTC
CASSLNSGIRNNEQFF
>-|TRBD2|TRBJ2-7|TRBV18
TGTGCCAGCTCACCGACTAGCGGGGGGGCCGACGAGCAGTACTTC
CASSPTSGGADEQYF
>many|-|TRBJ2-7|TRBV29-1
TGCAGCGTTTCGGACGGTCAGGGAAGGTCTTGGCAAGGGGACTACGAGCAGTACTTC
CSVSDGQGRSWQGDYEQYF
>many|-|TRBJ2-1|TRBV29-1
TGCAGCGTTGTAGGACTATCTTACAATGAGCAGTTCTTC
CSVVGLSYNEQFF
>many|-|TRBJ1-5|TRBV7-2
TGTGCCAGCAGTACGGGGGGCGGGAGGCTTTATAGCAATCAGCCCCAGCATTTT
CASSTGGGRLYSNQPQHF
>many|-|TRBJ2-4|TRBV7-2
TGTGCCAGCAGCATGACAGGGGAGGGGAACATTCAGTACTTC
CASSMTGEGNIQYF
>few|TRBD1|TRBJ2-5|TRBV5-1
TGCGCCAGCAGCTTGGCCTCACAGGGGGCCGGGACCCAGTACTTC
CASSLASQGAGTQYF
>few|TRBD2|TRBJ2-3|TRBV6-5
TGTGCCAGCAGACTAGCGGGGGGGCCAATTGTAACAGATACGCAGTATTTT
CASRLAGGPIVTDTQYF
>many|TRBD1|TRBJ1-4|TRBV2
TGTGCCAGCAGTTGGACAGGGGATGAAAAACTGTTTTTT
CASSWTGDEKLFF
>-|-|TRBJ1-2|TRBV5-6
TGTGCCAGCAGTTTATCTCGCTATGGCTACACCTTC
CASSLSRYGYTF
>-|-|TRBJ1-5|TRBV12-3/TRBV12-4
TGTGCCAGCAGTTTTGTGGGAGGAAGCAATCAGCCCCAGCATTTT
CASSFVGGSNQPQHF
>many|-|TRBJ1-2|TRBV7-9
TGTGCCAGCAGGACGGCAGGGGATGGCTACACCTTC
CASRTAGDGYTF
>few|TRBD1|TRBJ1-4|TRBV5-1
TGCGCCAGCAGCATAGGACAGGGAGAGGAAAAACTGTTTTTT
CASSIGQGEEKLFF
>many|-|TRBJ1-1|TRBV29-1
TGCAGCGTTGATGCAGGGAAGGGAGCTTTCTTT
CSVDAGKGAFF